The 29 T cell receptor beta chains in this list originate from one sample, sequenced in a study of cytomegalovirus exposure and HLA in healthy donors. Primers: 60 Vbeta forward and 13 Jbeta reverse. The protocol was immunoSEQ multiplex PCR, while the TCRdb copy is restricted to in-frame clones and leaves out a portion. The sample consists of 200,000 to 300,000 clones, 81% of them appearing once. Sequencing used PBMCs. Every receptor here comes from a woman aged 60 to 75 in good health and CMV-seropositive.

V and J are TRBV5-1 and TRBJ1-2, with TRBD1 matching over 8 bases. There are 14 residues in the CDR3. V gave up 4 bases and J gave up 6 bases; unmatched junction bases: 8. Per the germline V gene, CDR1 is SGHRS and CDR2 is YFSETQ. As DNA, the CDR3 is TGCGCCAGCAGCCAGGGGCAGGGGGCGCATGGCTACACCTTC. Protein product: CASSQGQGAHGYTF.

Only a few counts were recorded for this clone. V gene TRBV5-1 combines with J gene TRBJ2-2; 9 bases are a match to TRBD2. Germline-derived CDR1 and CDR2 are SGHRS and YFSETQ. V lost 4 bases, J lost 0 bases, and 7 bases stayed unmatched. The length of the CDR3 is 17 residues. The CDR3 here is CASSQTSGLPNTGELFF. CDR3 bases: TGCGCCAGCAGCCAGACTAGCGGTCTACCGAACACCGGGGAGCTGTTTTTT.

The chain uses TRBV10-3 and TRBJ1-5; TRBD1 aligns across 7 bases. The CDR3 sequence is 13 residues long. Per germline, CDR1 ENHRY and CDR2 SYGVKD. J lost 4 bases, V lost 9 bases, and 6 bases had no gene match. CDR3 DNA: TGTGCCATACAGGGGAGTGGTAATCAGCCCCAGCATTTT. Its translation: CAIQGSGNQPQHF.

In this sample, this clone turned up a few times. The rearrangement uses TRBV19 and TRBJ2-7, with D hard to call. CDR1 LNHDA and CDR2 SQIVND come from the germline V gene (reference sequence). Between the trimmed V and J ends, which lost 3 bases and 1 base, there was a span of 7 bases. This CDR3 has 13 residues. The CDR3 nucleotides read TGTGCCAGTAGTATTAGTGCGTCCTACGAGCAGTACTTC. Translated: CASSISASYEQYF.

The chain links TRBV7-8 to TRBJ2-1, with TRBD2 matching 9 bases. The trim removed 1 base at V and 6 bases at J, leaving 4 bases unmatched. CDR3 length equals 15 residues. Germline V lookup: CDR1 SGHVS, CDR2 FQNEAQ. CDR3 residues: CASSLGLAGSNEQFF. Here the CDR3 DNA reads TGTGCCAGCAGCTTAGGTCTAGCGGGAAGCAATGAGCAGTTCTTC. Supplemented by reference TRBV7-8 and TRBJ2-1, the full variable domain reads GAGVSQSPRYKVAKRGQDVALRCDPISGHVSLFWYQQALGQGPEFLTYFQNEAQLDKSGLPSDRFFAERPEGSVSTLKIQRTQQEDSAVYLCASSLGLAGSNEQFFGPGTRLTVL.

This clone showed up just a few times. The V call is TRBV7-9, the J call TRBJ1-5; 9 bases map to TRBD1. There are 15 residues in the CDR3. J was trimmed by 6 bases and V by 3 bases; bases with no gene match: 6. Per germline, CDR1 SEHNR and CDR2 FQNEAQ (reference sequence). Written as DNA, the CDR3 is TGTGCCAGCAGCTTGGAAGGACAGGGGAGTCAGCCCCAGCATTTT. It specifies CASSLEGQGSQPQHF.

This rearrangement joins TRBV6-5 to TRBJ2-7; D unclear. The V gene's germline CDR1 is MNHEY and CDR2 SVGAGI. Deletions cut 7 bases from V and 7 bases from J, with 14 bases between. This CDR3 has 12 amino acids. The CDR3 protein is CASTTESGEQYF. In DNA, the CDR3 is TGTGCCAGCACTACGGAGTCGGGTGAGCAGTACTTC.

V usage is TRBV28 and J usage is TRBJ2-1; TRBD2 aligns across 13 bases. This CDR3 contains 15 residues. The junction had 8 bases not matched to a gene; V was cut back by 6 bases and J by 9 bases. Germline values: CDR1 MDHEN, CDR2 SYDVKM. In nucleotides, the CDR3 is TGTGCCAGCAGATTACCCGGGACTAGCGGGACTGAGCAGTTCTTC. Translation: CASRLPGTSGTEQFF.

The J gene is TRBJ2-3, the V gene TRBV7-9; the D gene is possibly TRBD2 (6 bases). V lost 0 bases and J 4 bases, leaving 14 bases between the germline ends. CDR1 is SEHNR, CDR2 FQNEAQ, per germline (reference sequence). The CDR3 covers 16 residues. Here the CDR3 DNA reads TGTGCCAGCAGCTTAGCGTACGGGAGTTTATCAGATACGCAGTATTTT. Translating gives CASSLAYGSLSDTQYF.

The rearrangement links TRBV5-1 to TRBJ2-5, with 9 positions matching TRBD2. The length of the CDR3 is 16 residues. The J segment lost 5 bases and the V segment lost 4 bases, leaving 12 bases of the junction unmatched. Germline V gives CDR1 SGHRS, CDR2 YFSETQ. CDR3 nucleotide sequence: TGCGCCAGCAGCGCCCCAAGTAGCGGGAGAGGTGAGACCCAGTACTTC. This gives the protein CASSAPSSGRGETQYF.

The chain recombines TRBV11-2 with TRBJ2-1, with D possibly being TRBD2 (6 bases). V lost 2 bases, J lost 3 bases, and 8 bases lay in between. This CDR3 has 14 amino acids. Germline-derived CDR1 and CDR2 are SGHAT and FQNNGV. This CDR3 reads CASSLIADYNEQFF. DNA of the CDR3: TGTGCCAGCAGCTTAATAGCGGACTACAATGAGCAGTTCTTC.

CDR3 protein: CATSRSTARTGTYEQYF. CDR3 nucleotide sequence: TGTGCCACCAGCAGATCAACCGCGAGGACAGGGACCTACGAGCAGTACTTC. This chain connects TRBV15 to TRBJ2-7, with 8 nucleotides matching TRBD1. With V trimmed by 2 bases and J by 2 bases, 11 bases remained unmatched. The CDR3 runs 17 residues. Germline assignment: CDR1 LNHNV and CDR2 YYDKDF (reference sequence).

The chain carries TRBV5-8 and TRBJ2-1; no clear D gene. The V end was cut by 6 bases, the J end by 8 bases, with 21 bases between. Germline assignment: CDR1 SGHTS and CDR2 YDEGEE. The CDR3 is 15 amino acids. This chain's CDR3 is CASTQVPRIPHEQFF. DNA for the CDR3: TGTGCCAGCACCCAGGTGCCCCGCATTCCGCATGAGCAGTTCTTC.

This chain joins TRBV4-1 and TRBJ2-2; D is ambiguous. CDR1 is MGHRA, CDR2 YSYEKL, per germline. This CDR3 contains 14 residues. The V end lost 4 bases, the J end lost 7 bases, and 13 bases lay between the germline ends. The CDR3 DNA reads as TGCGCCAGCAGCCTTGCTGGTCGAGGCGGGGAGCTGTTTTTT. This codes for CASSLAGRGGELFF.

This clone was seen once. This chain links TRBV5-6 with TRBJ1-1, with D possibly TRBD1 on 6 matching bases. The CDR3 extends over 13 amino acids. Between the trimmed V and J ends, which lost 4 bases and 5 bases, there was a span of 12 bases. Germline values: CDR1 SGHDT, CDR2 YYEEEE. The CDR3 DNA is TGTGCCAGCAGCAAGGGAGGGGGAACTGAAGCTTTCTTT. It is translated as CASSKGGGTEAFF.

The CDR3 bases are TGTGCCAGCAGTGAACCGGGAGAAAAACTGTTTTTT. Its protein is CASSEPGEKLFF. The chain uses TRBV25-1 and TRBJ1-4; D gene unclear. Germline V gene data show CDR1 as MGHDK and CDR2 as SYGVNS. V was shortened by 2 bases and J by 8 bases, with 6 bases between the two germline ends. The CDR3 totals 12 residues.

This clone was seen a few times. V and J are TRBV6-1 and TRBJ2-3; 10 bases match TRBD2. Trimming at V came to 4 bases and at J to 5 bases, leaving 0 bases not matched to a gene. Germline CDR1 is MNHNS and CDR2 is SASEGT. The length of the CDR3 is 13 residues. The CDR3 DNA sequence: TGTGCCAGCAGTGGACTAGCGGGAGATACGCAGTATTTT. It is translated as CASSGLAGDTQYF.

This clone appeared a single time. The chain recombines TRBV9 with TRBJ2-3, with TRBD2 as a possible D gene (6 bases). The CDR3 consists of 14 residues. Per the germline V gene, CDR1 is SGDLS and CDR2 is YYNGEE. The ends were cut back, 2 bases at V and 6 bases at J, with 13 bases in the middle. CDR3 in amino acids: CASSVSGVGDTQYF. CDR3 DNA sequence: TGTGCCAGCAGCGTGTCGGGAGTCGGGGATACGCAGTATTTT.

The rearrangement uses TRBV30 and TRBJ2-3, with 8 bases fitting TRBD1. The trim removed 0 bases at V and 0 bases at J, leaving 2 bases unmatched. Germline V gene lookup returns CDR1 GTSNPN and CDR2 SVGIG (reference sequence). This CDR3 has 15 residues. CDR3 protein: CAWSVDRGSTDTQYF. CDR3 bases: TGTGCCTGGAGTGTAGACAGGGGTAGCACAGATACGCAGTATTTT. The full variable domain, with the rest looked up from reference TRBV30 and TRBJ2-3, is SQTIHQWPATLVQPVGSPLSLECTVEGTSNPNLYWYRQAAGRGLQLLFYSVGIGQISSEVPQNLSASRPQDRQFILSSKKLLLSDSGFYLCAWSVDRGSTDTQYFGPGTRLTVL.

V usage is TRBV4-1 and J usage is TRBJ2-7, with D perhaps matching TRBD1 (7 bases). The germline CDR1 and CDR2 sequences are MGHRA and YSYEKL. CDR3 length: 16 residues. The V end was cut by 0 bases, the J end by 1 base, with 13 bases between. The CDR3 region is CASSQDGGGSSYEQYF. CDR3 sequence (DNA): TGCGCCAGCAGCCAAGATGGAGGGGGCAGTTCCTACGAGCAGTACTTC.

The V gene is TRBV1, the J gene TRBJ2-1; whether TRBD2, the table's D call, matches the DNA was not checked. TRBV1 is given as a pseudogene. This CDR3 contains 20 residues. The CDR3 spells CTSSQVGLAGFPISYNEQFF. CDR3 DNA sequence: TGCACCAGCAGCCAAGTTGGACTAGCGGGTTTCCCAATCTCCTACAATGAGCAGTTCTTC.

The genes are TRBV29-1 and TRBJ2-1; the match to TRBD1 covers 12 bases. CDR1 SQVTM and CDR2 ANQGSEA come from the germline V gene. The CDR3 spans 13 residues. The V segment lost 1 base and the J segment 14 bases; nucleotides outside the gene matches: 6. DNA of the CDR3: TGCAGCGTTGAAGGGGGGACAGGGGGCTGGAAGTTCTTC. Translating it yields CSVEGGTGGWKFF.

This clone was observed a single time. V and J are TRBV10-3 and TRBJ2-1; 9 nucleotides line up with TRBD1. J was trimmed by 3 bases and V by 3 bases; bases with no gene match: 3. CDR1 and CDR2 from the germline V gene are ENHRY and SYGVKD. The CDR3 runs to 15 residues. CDR3: CAISDSGQGYNEQFF. CDR3 DNA sequence: TGTGCCATCAGTGACTCGGGACAGGGCTACAATGAGCAGTTCTTC.

This chain uses TRBV15 with TRBJ2-2; D remains unclear. V was clipped by 1 base and J by 4 bases, with 13 bases between them. CDR1 and CDR2 (germline): LNHNV, YYDKDF (reference sequence). This CDR3 has 16 amino acids. CDR3 sequence reads: CATSRGASVGTGELFF. The DNA for the CDR3 is TGTGCCACCAGCAGAGGGGCTTCGGTTGGCACCGGGGAGCTGTTTTTT.

The chain combines TRBV28 with TRBJ2-7; D is uncertain. The V gene's germline CDR1 is MDHEN and CDR2 SYDVKM. Trimming shortened V by 3 bases and J by 11 bases, and 23 bases separated the two germline ends. This CDR3 spans 15 amino acids. Written as DNA, the CDR3 is TGTGCCAGCAGTTTGGGTAGCCTATTCTTTTCTGAAAAGTACTTC. Residues: CASSLGSLFFSEKYF.

The CDR3 DNA sequence: TGCGCCAGCGCCCCCAGCGGGAATAGCGGCGAGCAGTACTTC. This codes for CASAPSGNSGEQYF. V usage is TRBV5-1 and J usage is TRBJ2-7; 7 bases are shared with TRBD2. The V segment lost 7 bases and the J segment 6 bases; nucleotides outside the gene matches: 13. Germline CDR1 SGHRS, CDR2 YFSETQ. The CDR3 length is 14 residues.

This clone was seen a few times. The chain couples TRBV5-1 to TRBJ1-4; D unclear. Trimming removed 3 bases at V and 4 bases at J, with 13 bases between. Germline assignment: CDR1 SGHRS and CDR2 YFSETQ. This CDR3 is built from 15 residues. The CDR3 sequence is CASSWRPGINEKLFF. CDR3 bases: TGCGCCAGCAGCTGGAGGCCAGGTATTAATGAAAAACTGTTTTTT.

The chain has TRBV7-3 and TRBJ2-3; 7 bases map to TRBD2. The junction had 7 bases not matched to a gene; V was cut back by 3 bases and J by 4 bases. The CDR3 consists of 15 residues. Germline V gene sequence: CDR1 SGHTA, CDR2 FQGTGA. CDR3 sequence: CASSLGLAGADTQYF. For the CDR3, the DNA is TGTGCCAGCAGCTTGGGGTTGGCGGGAGCAGATACGCAGTATTTT. The full variable domain, in which reference TRBV7-3 and TRBJ2-3 provide the parts outside the CDR3, is GAGVSQTPSNKVTEKGKYVELRCDPISGHTALYWYRQSLGQGPEFLIYFQGTGAADDSGLPNDRFFAVRPEGSVSTLKIQRTERGDSAVYLCASSLGLAGADTQYFGPGTRLTVL.

This chain uses TRBV28 with TRBJ1-3; possible D gene TRBD1, 5 bases. Trimming took off 7 bases at V and 3 bases at J, with 13 bases between the two ends. The CDR3 loop spans 14 amino acids. Germline CDR1 is MDHEN and CDR2 is SYDVKM. As DNA, the CDR3 is TGTGCCAGCAACCCCGGGGGTCTTGGAAACACCATATATTTT. Translation gives CASNPGGLGNTIYF. Full variable domain (rest looked up from reference TRBV28 and TRBJ1-3): DVKVTQSSRYLVKRTGEKVFLECVQDMDHENMFWYRQDPGLGLRLIYFSYDVKMKEKGDIPEGYSVSREKKERFSLILESASTNQTSMYLCASNPGGLGNTIYFGEGSWLTVV.